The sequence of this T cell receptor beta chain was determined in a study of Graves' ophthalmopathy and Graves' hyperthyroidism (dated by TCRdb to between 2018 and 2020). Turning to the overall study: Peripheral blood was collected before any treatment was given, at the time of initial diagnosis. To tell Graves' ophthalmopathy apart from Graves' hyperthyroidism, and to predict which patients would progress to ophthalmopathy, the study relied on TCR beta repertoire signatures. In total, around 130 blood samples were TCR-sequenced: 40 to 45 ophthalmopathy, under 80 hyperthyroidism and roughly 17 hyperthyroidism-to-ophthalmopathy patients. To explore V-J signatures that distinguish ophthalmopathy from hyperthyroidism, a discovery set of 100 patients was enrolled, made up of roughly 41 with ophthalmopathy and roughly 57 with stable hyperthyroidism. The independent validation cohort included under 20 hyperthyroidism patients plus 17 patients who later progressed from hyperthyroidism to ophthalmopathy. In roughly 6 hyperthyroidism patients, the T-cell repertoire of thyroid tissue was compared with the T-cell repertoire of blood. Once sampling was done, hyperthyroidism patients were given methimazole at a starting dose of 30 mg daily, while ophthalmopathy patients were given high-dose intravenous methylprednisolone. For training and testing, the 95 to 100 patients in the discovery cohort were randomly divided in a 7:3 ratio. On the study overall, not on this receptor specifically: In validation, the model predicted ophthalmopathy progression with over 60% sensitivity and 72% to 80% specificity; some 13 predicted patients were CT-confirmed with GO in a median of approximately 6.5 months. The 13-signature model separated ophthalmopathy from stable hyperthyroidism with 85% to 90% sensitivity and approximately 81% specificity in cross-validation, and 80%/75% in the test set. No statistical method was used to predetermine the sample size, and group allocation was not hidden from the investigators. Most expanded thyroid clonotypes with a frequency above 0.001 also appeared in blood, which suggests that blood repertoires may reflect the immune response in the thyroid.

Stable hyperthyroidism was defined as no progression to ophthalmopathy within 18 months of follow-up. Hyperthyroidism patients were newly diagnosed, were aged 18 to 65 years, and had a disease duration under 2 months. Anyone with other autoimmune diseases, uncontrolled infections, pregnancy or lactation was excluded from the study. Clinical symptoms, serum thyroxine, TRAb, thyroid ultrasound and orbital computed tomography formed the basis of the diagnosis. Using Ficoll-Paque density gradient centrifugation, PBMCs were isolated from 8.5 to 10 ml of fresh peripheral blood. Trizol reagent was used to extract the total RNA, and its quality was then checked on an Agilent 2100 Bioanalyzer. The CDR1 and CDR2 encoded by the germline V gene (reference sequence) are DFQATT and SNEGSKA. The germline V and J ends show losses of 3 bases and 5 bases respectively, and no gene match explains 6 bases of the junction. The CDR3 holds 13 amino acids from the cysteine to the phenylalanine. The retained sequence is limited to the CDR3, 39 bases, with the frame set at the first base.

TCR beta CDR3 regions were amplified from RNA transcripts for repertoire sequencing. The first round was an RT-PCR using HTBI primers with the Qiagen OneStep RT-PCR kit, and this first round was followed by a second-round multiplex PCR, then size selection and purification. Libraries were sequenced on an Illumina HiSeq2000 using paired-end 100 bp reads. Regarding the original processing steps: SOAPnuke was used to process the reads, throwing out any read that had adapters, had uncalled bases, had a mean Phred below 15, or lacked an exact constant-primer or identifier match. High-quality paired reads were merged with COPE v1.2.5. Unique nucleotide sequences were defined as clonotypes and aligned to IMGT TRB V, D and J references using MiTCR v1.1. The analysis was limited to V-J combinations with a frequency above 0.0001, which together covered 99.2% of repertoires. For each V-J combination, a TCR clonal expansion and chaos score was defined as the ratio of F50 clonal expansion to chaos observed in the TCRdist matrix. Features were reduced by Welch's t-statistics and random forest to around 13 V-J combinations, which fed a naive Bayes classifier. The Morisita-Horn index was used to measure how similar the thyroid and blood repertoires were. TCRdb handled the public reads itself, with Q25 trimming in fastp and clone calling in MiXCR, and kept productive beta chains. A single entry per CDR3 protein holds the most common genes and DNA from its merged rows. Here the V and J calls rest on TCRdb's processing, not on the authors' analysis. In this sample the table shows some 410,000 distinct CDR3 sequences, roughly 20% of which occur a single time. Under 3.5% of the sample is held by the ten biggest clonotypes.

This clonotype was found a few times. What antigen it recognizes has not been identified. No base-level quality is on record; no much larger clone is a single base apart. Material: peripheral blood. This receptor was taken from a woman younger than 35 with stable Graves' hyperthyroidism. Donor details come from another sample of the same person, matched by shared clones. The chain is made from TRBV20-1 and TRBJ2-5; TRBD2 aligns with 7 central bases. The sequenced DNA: TGCAGTGCTAGTGGGGGGGACTCGGAGACCCAGTACTTC. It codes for CSASGGDSETQYF.